The clone carrying this TCR beta chain was counted a few times. The antigen remains undetermined. This entry belongs to a study of T cell repertoires in cytomegalovirus infection. V lost 0 bases and J lost 0, with 11 bases in between. The CDR3 has 16 amino acids. Looked up from germline, CDR1 is MNHNY and CDR2 is SVGAGI (reference sequence). TCRdb re-derived calls from the reads in MiXCR, one entry per CDR3 protein. The table includes 450,000 to 550,000 distinct CDR3 sequences, approximately 46% detected once. The starting material was cultured PBMCs, obtained from culture after CMV antigen stimulation. The sequence was collected from a human donor in good health (CMV status not recorded). Some clones in this sample may be carry-over from other donors' samples. The gene calls are TRBV6-6 and TRBJ2-5; D is unresolved. This CDR3 reads CASSYSIAGNQETQYF. The CDR3 DNA reads as TGTGCCAGCAGTTACTCTATAGCAGGCAACCAAGAGACCCAGTACTTC.